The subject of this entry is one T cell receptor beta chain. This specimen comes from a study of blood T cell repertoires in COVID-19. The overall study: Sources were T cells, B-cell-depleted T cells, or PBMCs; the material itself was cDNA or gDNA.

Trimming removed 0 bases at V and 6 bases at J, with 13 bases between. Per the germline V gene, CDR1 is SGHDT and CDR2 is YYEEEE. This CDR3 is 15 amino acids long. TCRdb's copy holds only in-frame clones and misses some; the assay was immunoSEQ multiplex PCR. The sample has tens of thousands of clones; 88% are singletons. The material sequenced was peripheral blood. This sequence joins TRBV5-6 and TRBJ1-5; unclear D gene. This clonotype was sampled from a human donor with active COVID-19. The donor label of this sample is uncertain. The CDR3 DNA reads TGTGCCAGCAGCTTGGGGTTAGCGGTGACTCAGCCCCAGCATTTT. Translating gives CASSLGLAVTQPQHF. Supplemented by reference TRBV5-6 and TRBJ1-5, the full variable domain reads DAGVTQSPTHLIKTRGQQVTLRCSPKSGHDTVSWYQQALGQGPQFIFQYYEEEERQRGNFPDRFSGHQFPNYSSELNVNALLLGDSALYLCASSLGLAVTQPQHFGDGTRLSIL.